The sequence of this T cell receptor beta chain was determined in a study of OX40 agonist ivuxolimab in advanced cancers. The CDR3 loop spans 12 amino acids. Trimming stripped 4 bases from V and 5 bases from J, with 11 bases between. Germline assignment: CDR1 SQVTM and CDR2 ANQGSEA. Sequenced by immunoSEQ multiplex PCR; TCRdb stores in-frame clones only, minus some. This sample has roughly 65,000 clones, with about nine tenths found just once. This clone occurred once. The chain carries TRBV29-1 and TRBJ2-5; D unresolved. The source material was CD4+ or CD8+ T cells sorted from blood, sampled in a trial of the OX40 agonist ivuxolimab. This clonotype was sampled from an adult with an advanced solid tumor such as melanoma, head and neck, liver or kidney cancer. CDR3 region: CSVAPNRETQYF. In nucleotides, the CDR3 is TGCAGCGTTGCGCCGAACCGGGAGACCCAGTACTTC.